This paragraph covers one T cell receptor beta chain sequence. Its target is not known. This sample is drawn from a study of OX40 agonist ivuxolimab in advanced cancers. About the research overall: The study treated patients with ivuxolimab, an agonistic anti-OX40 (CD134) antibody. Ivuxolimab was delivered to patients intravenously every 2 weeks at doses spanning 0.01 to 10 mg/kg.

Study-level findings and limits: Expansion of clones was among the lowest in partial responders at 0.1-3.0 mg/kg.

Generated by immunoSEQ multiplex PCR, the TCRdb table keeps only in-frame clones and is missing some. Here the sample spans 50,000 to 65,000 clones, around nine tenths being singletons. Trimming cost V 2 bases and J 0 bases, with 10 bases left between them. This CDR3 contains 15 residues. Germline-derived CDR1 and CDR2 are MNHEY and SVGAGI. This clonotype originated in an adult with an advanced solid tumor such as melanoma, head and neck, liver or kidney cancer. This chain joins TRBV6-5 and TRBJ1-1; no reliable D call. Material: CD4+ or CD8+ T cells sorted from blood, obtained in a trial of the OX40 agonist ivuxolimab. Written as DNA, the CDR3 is TGTGCCAGCAGTTACAGGTCCTCCTTGAACACTGAAGCTTTCTTT. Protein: CASSYRSSLNTEAFF.